This T cell receptor (beta chain) originates from a study of blood T cell repertoires in COVID-19. Looking at the study overall: Samples came from the United States, Italy and Spain, spanning acute and convalescent COVID-19. From T cells, B-cell-depleted T cells, or PBMCs came the material, which was cDNA or gDNA.

In the authors' workflow: The assay estimated nucleated cells by amplifying reference gene primers. The protocol was immunoSEQ multiplex PCR, while the TCRdb copy is restricted to in-frame clones and leaves out a portion. V and J calls and clone size follow that table, whereas D and trimming were derived from the DNA. This sample has 150,000 or so clones, with more than 65% found just once. This CDR3 spans 13 amino acids. The germline V gene encodes CDR1 MNHNY and CDR2 SVGAGI (reference sequence). The germline V and J ends were trimmed by 4 bases and 7 bases, with 10 bases remaining between them. V usage is TRBV6-6 and J usage is TRBJ2-2; TRBD1 is a possible D gene (6 bases). Material for sequencing was peripheral blood. The sequence was obtained from a woman aged 45-60 years with acute or convalescent COVID-19. The CDR3 DNA reads as TGTGCCAGCAGTTTAGGGGGTGGCGGGGAGCTGTTTTTT. Translating it yields CASSLGGGGELFF.